Below, 15 T cell receptor beta chains from the same sample are listed, as sequenced in a study of shared clonotypes between healthy human individuals. Profiling relied on immunoSEQ multiplex PCR, and the TCRdb table lists in-frame clones only, not all of them. The repertoire consists of a few hundred thousand clones, with roughly three quarters occurring once and the leading ten covering 12%. Sequenced material: PBMCs. These receptors originate from a woman in her thirties or forties in good health. Some clones in this sample may be carry-over from other donors' samples.

This clone was counted once. The chain uses TRBV9 and TRBJ2-5, with TRBD1 as a possible D gene (7 bases). CDR3 length equals 17 residues. Trimming took off 2 bases at V and 5 bases at J, with 22 bases between the two ends. Germline V gene data show CDR1 as SGDLS and CDR2 as YYNGEE. The CDR3 protein is CASSVRGQGGAGETQYF. As DNA, the CDR3 is TGTGCCAGCAGCGTTAGGGGGCAGGGAGGAGCTGGGGAGACCCAGTACTTC.

V usage is TRBV7-3 and J usage is TRBJ2-5, with D unresolved. CDR3 length: 12 residues. V was cut by 6 bases and J by 7 bases, with 12 bases left in between. Germline V gene lookup returns CDR1 SGHTA and CDR2 FQGTGA. The CDR3 loop reads CASSPILRTQYF. The CDR3, as DNA: TGTGCCAGCAGTCCCATCCTGAGGACCCAGTACTTC.

This clone was seen a handful of times. The chain uses TRBV7-2 and TRBJ1-5; D remains ambiguous. The CDR3 sequence is 12 residues long. CDR1 is SGHTA and CDR2 is FQGNSA in the germline V gene. V lost 3 bases and J lost 5, with 5 bases in between. The CDR3 DNA is TGTGCCAGCAGCTTCCCCGATCAGCCCCAGCATTTT. This codes for CASSFPDQPQHF. The entire variable domain, with the rest obtained from reference TRBV7-2 and TRBJ1-5, is as follows: GAGVSQSPSNKVTEKGKDVELRCDPISGHTALYWYRQSLGQGLEFLIYFQGNSAPDKSGLPSDRFSAERTGGSVSTLTIQRTQQEDSAVYLCASSFPDQPQHFGDGTRLSIL.

This chain links TRBV27 with TRBJ1-2; D is ambiguous. The CDR3 contains 15 residues. The ends were cut back, 4 bases at V and 8 bases at J, with 20 bases in the middle. Germline CDR1 is MNHEY and CDR2 is SMNVEV (reference sequence). The CDR3: CASSSTVPGFRGYTF. In nucleotides, the CDR3 is TGTGCCAGCAGTTCCACCGTTCCCGGGTTTAGGGGCTACACCTTC.

CDR3 sequence (DNA): TGTGCCAGCAGCGCACAGACAGGGTTTAATGAAAAACTGTTTTTT. Translating it yields CASSAQTGFNEKLFF. The chain combines TRBV9 with TRBJ1-4; 7 bases agree with TRBD1. Looked up from germline, CDR1 is SGDLS and CDR2 is YYNGEE. The CDR3 contains 15 residues. The V segment lost 3 bases and the J segment 4 bases; nucleotides outside the gene matches: 6.

The V gene is TRBV5-1, the J gene TRBJ1-1; no clear D gene. The CDR3 loop spans 14 amino acids. V lost 0 bases and J lost 3, with 9 bases in between. Per germline, CDR1 SGHRS and CDR2 YFSETQ. The CDR3 sequence: CASSLASEDTEAFF. The CDR3 DNA follows: TGCGCCAGCAGCTTGGCATCGGAGGACACTGAAGCTTTCTTT.

The chain carries TRBV4-2 and TRBJ1-1; D gene uncertain. Trimming cost V 1 base and J 2 bases, with 2 bases left between them. Per germline, CDR1 LGHNA and CDR2 YNFKEQ. The CDR3 has 12 residues. CDR3 bases: TGTGCCAGCAGCCAAGCCAACACTGAAGCTTTCTTT. Translated, it gives CASSQANTEAFF.

The chain recombines TRBV2 with TRBJ2-2; 10 bases agree with TRBD2. Germline CDR1 and CDR2: SNHLY and FYNNEI. V shed 10 bases and J 8 bases; nucleotides not matched to a gene: 13. The CDR3 loop spans 15 amino acids. DNA of the CDR3: TGTGCCATTCTCCGCCTAGCGGGAGCTCAAGGGGAGCTGTTTTTT. Residues: CAILRLAGAQGELFF. The whole variable domain, remainder taken from reference TRBV2 and TRBJ2-2, is EPEVTQTPSHQVTQMGQEVILRCVPISNHLYFYWYRQILGQKVEFLVSFYNNEISEKSEIFDDQFSVERPDGSNFTLKIRSTKLEDSAMYFCAILRLAGAQGELFFGEGSRLTVL.

The V and J genes are TRBV5-4 and TRBJ1-5; no clear D. V lost 0 bases and J 9 bases, leaving 10 bases between the germline ends. Looked up from germline, CDR1 is SGHNT and CDR2 is YYREEE (reference sequence). The CDR3 length is 13 residues. The CDR3 spells CASSLDGAGPQHF. The CDR3 coding sequence is TGTGCCAGCAGCTTGGATGGCGCGGGGCCCCAGCATTTT.

The rearrangement joins TRBV30 to TRBJ1-1, with 7 bases identical to TRBD1. Trimming took 5 bases from V and 0 from J; bases not matched to a gene: 12. Germline lookup yields CDR1 GTSNPN and CDR2 SVGIG (reference sequence). The CDR3 length is 16 residues. CDR3 DNA sequence: TGTGCCTGGGTCAGACAGGGTAATGTGCTGAACACTGAAGCTTTCTTT. Translating gives CAWVRQGNVLNTEAFF.

The V and J genes are TRBV6-6 and TRBJ2-7; D is perhaps TRBD2 (5 bases). Germline V gene data show CDR1 as MNHNY and CDR2 as SVGAGI (reference sequence). The CDR3 length is 13 residues. Trimming removed 2 bases from V and 5 bases from J, with 10 bases in between. The CDR3 DNA follows: TGTGCCAGCAGTTACGAGGGAGTGGACGAGCAGTACTTC. Translating it yields CASSYEGVDEQYF.

V is TRBV27 and J is TRBJ1-1; D is possibly TRBD1 (5 bases). CDR3 length: 13 amino acids. Trimming cost V 6 bases and J 4 bases, with 12 bases left between them. Germline lookup yields CDR1 MNHEY and CDR2 SMNVEV (reference sequence). CDR3 amino acids: CASSGPGTTEAFF. CDR3 DNA sequence: TGTGCCAGCAGCGGACCTGGGACCACTGAAGCTTTCTTT.

V gene TRBV7-2 combines with J gene TRBJ2-1, with D possibly matching TRBD1 (7 bases). Trimming took off 5 bases at V and 5 bases at J, with 16 bases between the two ends. Germline loops: CDR1 SGHTA, CDR2 FQGNSA. The CDR3 extends over 15 amino acids. This CDR3 is CASSPDRAGHNEQFF. CDR3 DNA sequence: TGTGCCAGCAGCCCCGACAGGGCGGGGCACAATGAGCAGTTCTTC.

This clone has ten or more counts. The rearrangement links TRBV11-1 to TRBJ2-2; D remains unclear. The CDR3 runs 13 residues. V was shortened by 7 bases and J by 7 bases, with 13 bases between the two germline ends. Germline values: CDR1 SGHAT, CDR2 FQDESV (reference sequence). The CDR3 is CASTSVSNGELFF. DNA of the CDR3: TGTGCCAGCACCTCGGTGTCCAACGGGGAGCTGTTTTTT.

The rearrangement joins TRBV5-4 to TRBJ2-3; the match to TRBD2 covers 9 bases. The CDR3 is 15 residues long. The V gene's germline CDR1 is SGHNT and CDR2 YYREEE (reference sequence). Germline trimming cut 10 bases from V and 2 bases from J; bases unmatched to any gene: 11. Here the CDR3 reads CAVPSREGFTDTQYF. The DNA for the CDR3 is TGTGCCGTCCCCTCGCGGGAGGGTTTCACAGATACGCAGTATTTT.